This entry is about one TCR beta chain. Healthy bone marrow donors formed the donor group. The sample originates from a study of cytomegalovirus exposure and HLA in healthy donors. Across the study: Samples from HLA-typed donors yielded 65 million to 85 million unique TCRs in an early data release.

Per germline, CDR1 SQVTM and CDR2 ANQGSEA. This CDR3 is built from 14 residues. J was trimmed by 2 bases and V by 4 bases; bases with no gene match: 8. PCR primers comprised 60 Vbeta and 13 Jbeta primers. The method was immunoSEQ multiplex PCR; TCRdb's version includes in-frame clones alone and lacks a portion of them. This sample has about 180,000 clones, with 75% to 85% found just once. Sequenced material: PBMCs. The V gene is TRBV29-1, the J gene TRBJ2-7, with 7 bases lining up with TRBD1. The TCR comes from a man aged 18 to 30 in good health and CMV-seronegative. In DNA, the CDR3 is TGCAGCGTTGCTACCAGACAGGGCCCCTACGAGCAGTACTTC. Translated, it gives CSVATRQGPYEQYF.